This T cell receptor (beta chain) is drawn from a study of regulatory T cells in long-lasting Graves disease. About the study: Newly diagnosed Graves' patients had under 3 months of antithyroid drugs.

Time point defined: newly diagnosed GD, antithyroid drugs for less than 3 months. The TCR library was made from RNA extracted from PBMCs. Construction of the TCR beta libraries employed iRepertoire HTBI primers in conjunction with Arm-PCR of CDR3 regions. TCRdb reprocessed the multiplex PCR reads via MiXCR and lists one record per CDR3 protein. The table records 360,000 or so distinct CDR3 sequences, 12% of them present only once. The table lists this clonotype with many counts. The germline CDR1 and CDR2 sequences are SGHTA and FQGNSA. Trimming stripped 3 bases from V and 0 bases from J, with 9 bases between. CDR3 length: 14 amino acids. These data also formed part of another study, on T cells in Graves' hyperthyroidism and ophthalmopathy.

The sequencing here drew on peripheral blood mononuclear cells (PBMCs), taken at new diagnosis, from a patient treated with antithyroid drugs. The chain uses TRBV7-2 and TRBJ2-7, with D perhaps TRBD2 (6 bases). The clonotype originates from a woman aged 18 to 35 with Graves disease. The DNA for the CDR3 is TGTGCCAGCAGCTTTACCGGGAGCTCCTACGAGCAGTACTTC. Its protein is CASSFTGSSYEQYF.